The clone carrying this T cell receptor beta chain appeared once. Treatment indicated: randomized to nivolumab then ipilimumab (arm A) or the reverse (arm B). From thawed PBMCs, live CD3+CD8+ cells negative for CD19 and CD56 were sorted. V shed 5 bases and J shed 3 bases, with 13 bases lying between them. There are 14 residues in the CDR3. The germline V gene has CDR1 MNHEY and CDR2 SMNVEV (reference sequence). This entry comes from a study of sequential checkpoint blockade in melanoma. Across the study: After both sequences, patients received maintenance nivolumab.

TCRdb's table, derived via immunoSEQ multiplex PCR, lists solely in-frame clones and lacks some. Of about 12,000 clones listed, approximately 80% are singletons. Sequences were derived from CD8+ T cells sorted from blood (inferred from file names), sampled from a patient given nivolumab and ipilimumab in sequence. The TCR originated in a human donor with melanoma. J is TRBJ1-1 and V is TRBV27; D call uncertain. CDR3 in DNA: TGTGCCAGCAGTCCTCAGGCGTTTCACACTGAAGCTTTCTTT. Protein: CASSPQAFHTEAFF.